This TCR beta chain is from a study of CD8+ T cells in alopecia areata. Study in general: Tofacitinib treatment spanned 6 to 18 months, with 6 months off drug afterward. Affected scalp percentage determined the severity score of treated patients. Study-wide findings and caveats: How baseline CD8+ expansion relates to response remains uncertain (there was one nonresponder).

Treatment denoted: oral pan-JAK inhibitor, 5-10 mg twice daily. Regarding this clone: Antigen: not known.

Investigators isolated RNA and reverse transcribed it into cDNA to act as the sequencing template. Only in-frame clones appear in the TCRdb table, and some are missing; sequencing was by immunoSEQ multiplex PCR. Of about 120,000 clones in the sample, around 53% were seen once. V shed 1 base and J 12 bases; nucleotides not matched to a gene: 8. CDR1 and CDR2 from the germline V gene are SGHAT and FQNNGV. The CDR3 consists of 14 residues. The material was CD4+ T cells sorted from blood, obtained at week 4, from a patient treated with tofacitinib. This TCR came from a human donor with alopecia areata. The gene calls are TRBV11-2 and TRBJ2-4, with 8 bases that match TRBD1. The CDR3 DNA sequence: TGTGCCAGCAGCTTAGGGGTGACAGGGGTAACTCAGTACTTC. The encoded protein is CASSLGVTGVTQYF.